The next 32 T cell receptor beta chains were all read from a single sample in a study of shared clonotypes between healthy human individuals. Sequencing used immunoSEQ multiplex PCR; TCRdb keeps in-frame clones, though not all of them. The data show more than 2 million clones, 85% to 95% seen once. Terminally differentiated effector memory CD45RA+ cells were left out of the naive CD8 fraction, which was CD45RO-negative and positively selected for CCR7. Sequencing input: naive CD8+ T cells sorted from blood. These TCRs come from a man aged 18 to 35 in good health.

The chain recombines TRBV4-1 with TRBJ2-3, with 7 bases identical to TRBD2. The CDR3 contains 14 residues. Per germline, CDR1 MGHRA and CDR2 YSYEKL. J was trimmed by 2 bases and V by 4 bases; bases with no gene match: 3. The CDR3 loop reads CASSPRLATDTQYF. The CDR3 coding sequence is TGCGCCAGCAGCCCAAGACTAGCCACAGATACGCAGTATTTT.

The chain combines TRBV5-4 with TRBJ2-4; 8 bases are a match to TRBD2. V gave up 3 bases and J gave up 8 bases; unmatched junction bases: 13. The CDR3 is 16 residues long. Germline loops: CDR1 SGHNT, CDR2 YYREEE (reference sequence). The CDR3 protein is CASSSWEGSGIDIQYF. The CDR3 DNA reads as TGTGCCAGCAGCTCGTGGGAGGGTAGCGGGATAGACATTCAGTACTTC.

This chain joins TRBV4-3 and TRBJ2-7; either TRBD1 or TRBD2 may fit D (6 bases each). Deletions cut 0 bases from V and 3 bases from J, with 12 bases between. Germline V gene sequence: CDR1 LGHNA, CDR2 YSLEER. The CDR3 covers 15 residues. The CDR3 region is CASSQDPGAIYEQYF. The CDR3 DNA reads TGCGCCAGCAGCCAAGACCCGGGGGCAATCTACGAGCAGTACTTC.

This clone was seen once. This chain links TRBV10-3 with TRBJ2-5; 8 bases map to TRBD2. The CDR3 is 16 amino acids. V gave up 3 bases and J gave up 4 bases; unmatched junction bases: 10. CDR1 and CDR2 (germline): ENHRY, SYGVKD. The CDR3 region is CAISDENSGMGETQYF. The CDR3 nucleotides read TGTGCCATCAGTGATGAGAATAGCGGGATGGGAGAGACCCAGTACTTC.

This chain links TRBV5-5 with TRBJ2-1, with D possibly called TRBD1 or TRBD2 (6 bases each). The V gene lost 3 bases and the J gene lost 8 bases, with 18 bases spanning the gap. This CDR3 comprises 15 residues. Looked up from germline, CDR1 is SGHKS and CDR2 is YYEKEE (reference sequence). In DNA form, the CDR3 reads TGTGCCAGCAGCTCACTGTACGGGGGCGGCGATGAGCAGTTCTTC. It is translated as CASSSLYGGGDEQFF.

CDR3 region: CASSLVTGLPSNYGYTF. The CDR3 nucleotides read TGTGCCAGCAGCTTAGTGACAGGCCTCCCTTCTAACTATGGCTACACCTTC. V is TRBV7-9 and J is TRBJ1-2, with a weak D call TRBD1 (6 bases). Trimming pared 1 base from V and 0 bases from J, leaving 15 bases between. CDR3 length: 17 amino acids. CDR1 is SEHNR, CDR2 FQNEAQ, per germline (reference sequence). The whole variable domain, remainder taken from reference TRBV7-9 and TRBJ1-2, is DTGVSQNPRHKITKRGQNVTFRCDPISEHNRLYWYRQTLGQGPEFLTYFQNEAQLEKSRLLSDRFSAERPKGSFSTLEIQRTEQGDSAMYLCASSLVTGLPSNYGYTFGSGTRLTVV.

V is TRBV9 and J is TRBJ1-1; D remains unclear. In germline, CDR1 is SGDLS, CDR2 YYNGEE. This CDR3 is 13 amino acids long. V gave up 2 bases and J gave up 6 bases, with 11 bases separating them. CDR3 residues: CASSVEGGSEAFF. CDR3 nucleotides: TGTGCCAGCAGCGTCGAGGGTGGTTCTGAAGCTTTCTTT.

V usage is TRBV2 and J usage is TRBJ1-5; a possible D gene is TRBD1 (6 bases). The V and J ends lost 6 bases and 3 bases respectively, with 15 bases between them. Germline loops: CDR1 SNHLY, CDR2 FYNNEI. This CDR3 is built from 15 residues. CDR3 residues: CASSETTGFNQPQHF. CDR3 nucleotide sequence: TGTGCCAGCAGCGAAACTACAGGGTTCAATCAGCCCCAGCATTTT.

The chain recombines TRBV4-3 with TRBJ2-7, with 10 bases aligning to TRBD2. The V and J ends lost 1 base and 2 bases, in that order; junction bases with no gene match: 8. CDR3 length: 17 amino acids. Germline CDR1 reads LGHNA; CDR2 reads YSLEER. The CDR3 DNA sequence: TGCGCCAGCAGCCAAGGTAGTTCTAGCGGGAGTCCCTACGAGCAGTACTTC. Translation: CASSQGSSSGSPYEQYF.

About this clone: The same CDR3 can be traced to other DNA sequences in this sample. CDR3 amino acids: CASSLLPYEQYF. CDR3 nucleotide sequence: TGTGCCAGCAGCTTACTTCCCTACGAGCAGTACTTC. The chain joins TRBV7-2 to TRBJ2-7; D is uncertain. CDR1 and CDR2 from the germline V gene are SGHTA and FQGNSA. Trimming took 2 bases from V and 2 from J, leaving 4 bases between them. The CDR3 is 12 residues long.

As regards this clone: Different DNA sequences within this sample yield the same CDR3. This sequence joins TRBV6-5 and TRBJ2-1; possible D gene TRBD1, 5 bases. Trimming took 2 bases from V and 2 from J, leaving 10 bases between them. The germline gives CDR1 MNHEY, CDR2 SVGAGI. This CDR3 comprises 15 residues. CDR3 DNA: TGTGCCAGCAGTTACGGTCAGGGTGCCTACAATGAGCAGTTCTTC. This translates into CASSYGQGAYNEQFF.

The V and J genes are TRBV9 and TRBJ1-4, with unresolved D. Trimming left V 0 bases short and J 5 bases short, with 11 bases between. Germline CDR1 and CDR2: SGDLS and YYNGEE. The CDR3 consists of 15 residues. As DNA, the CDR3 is TGTGCCAGCAGCGTAGGTGGCACCCACAATGAAAAACTGTTTTTT. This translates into CASSVGGTHNEKLFF.

CDR3 bases: TGTGCCACCAGTTTTAGCGGGGGGGCTGGAGATACGCAGTATTTT. The encoded protein is CATSFSGGAGDTQYF. The V gene is TRBV15, the J gene TRBJ2-3; 11 bases line up with TRBD2. Germline CDR1 is LNHNV and CDR2 is YYDKDF (reference sequence). J lost 5 bases, V lost 6 bases, and 7 bases had no gene match. The CDR3 length is 15 residues.

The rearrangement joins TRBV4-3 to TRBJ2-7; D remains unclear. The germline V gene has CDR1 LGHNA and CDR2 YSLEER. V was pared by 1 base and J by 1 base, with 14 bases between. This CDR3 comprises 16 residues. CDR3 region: CASSQGRNMDSYEQYF. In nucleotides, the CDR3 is TGCGCCAGCAGCCAAGGCCGGAATATGGATTCCTACGAGCAGTACTTC.

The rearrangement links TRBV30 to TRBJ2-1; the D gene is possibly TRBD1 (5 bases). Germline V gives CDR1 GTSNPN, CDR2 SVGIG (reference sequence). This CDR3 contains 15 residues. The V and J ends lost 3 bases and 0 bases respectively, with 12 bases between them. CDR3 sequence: CAWSPGSSSYNEQFF. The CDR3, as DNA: TGTGCCTGGAGCCCAGGGTCAAGCTCCTACAATGAGCAGTTCTTC.

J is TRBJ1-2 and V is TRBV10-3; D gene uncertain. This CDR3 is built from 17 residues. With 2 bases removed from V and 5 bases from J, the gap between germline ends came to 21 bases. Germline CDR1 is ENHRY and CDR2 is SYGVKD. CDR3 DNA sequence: TGTGCCATCAGTGAGCCAACAGAACTCCGGCCCCCGTATGGCTACACCTTC. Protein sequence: CAISEPTELRPPYGYTF.

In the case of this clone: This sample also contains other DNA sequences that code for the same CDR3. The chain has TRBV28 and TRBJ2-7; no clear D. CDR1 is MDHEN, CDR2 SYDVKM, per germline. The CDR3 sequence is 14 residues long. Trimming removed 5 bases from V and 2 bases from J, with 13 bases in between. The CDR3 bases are TGTGCCAGCAGTCTCCGGACCGGTACCTACGAGCAGTACTTC. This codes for CASSLRTGTYEQYF.

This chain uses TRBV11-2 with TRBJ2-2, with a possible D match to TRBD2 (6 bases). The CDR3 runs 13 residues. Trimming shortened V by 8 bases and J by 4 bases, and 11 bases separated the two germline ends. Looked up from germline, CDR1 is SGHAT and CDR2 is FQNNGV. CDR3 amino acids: CASARGGTGELFF. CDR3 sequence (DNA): TGTGCCAGCGCCCGGGGAGGCACCGGGGAGCTGTTTTTT.

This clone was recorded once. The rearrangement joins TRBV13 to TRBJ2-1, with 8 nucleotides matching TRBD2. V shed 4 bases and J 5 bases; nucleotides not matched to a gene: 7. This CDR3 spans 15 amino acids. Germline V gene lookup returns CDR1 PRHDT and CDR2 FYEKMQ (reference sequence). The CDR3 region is CASSSGAGGDNEQFF. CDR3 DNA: TGTGCCAGCAGCTCAGGGGCGGGGGGCGACAATGAGCAGTTCTTC.

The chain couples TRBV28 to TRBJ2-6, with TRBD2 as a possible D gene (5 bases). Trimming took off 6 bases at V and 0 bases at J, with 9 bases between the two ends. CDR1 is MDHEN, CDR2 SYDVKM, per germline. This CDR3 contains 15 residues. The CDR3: CASRTIFSGANVLTF. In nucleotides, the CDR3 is TGTGCCAGCAGGACTATCTTCTCTGGGGCCAACGTCCTGACTTTC.

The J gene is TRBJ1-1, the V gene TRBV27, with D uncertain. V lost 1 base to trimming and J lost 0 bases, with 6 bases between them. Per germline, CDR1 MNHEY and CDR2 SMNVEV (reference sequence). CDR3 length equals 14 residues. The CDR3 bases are TGTGCCAGCAGTTTATTCGGGCTGAACACTGAAGCTTTCTTT. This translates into CASSLFGLNTEAFF.

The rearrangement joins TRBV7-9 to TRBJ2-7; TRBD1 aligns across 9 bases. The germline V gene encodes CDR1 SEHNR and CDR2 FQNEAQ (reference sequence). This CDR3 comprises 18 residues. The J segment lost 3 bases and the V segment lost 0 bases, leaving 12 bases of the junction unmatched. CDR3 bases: TGTGCCAGCAGCTTAGCACCGGGACAGGGATCGATCGACTACGAGCAGTACTTC. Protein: CASSLAPGQGSIDYEQYF.

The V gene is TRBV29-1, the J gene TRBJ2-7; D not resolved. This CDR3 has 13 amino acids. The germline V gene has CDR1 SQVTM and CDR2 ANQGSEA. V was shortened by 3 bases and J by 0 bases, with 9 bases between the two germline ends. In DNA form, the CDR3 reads TGCAGCGTTGAGGCTGAAACCTCCTACGAGCAGTACTTC. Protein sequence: CSVEAETSYEQYF.

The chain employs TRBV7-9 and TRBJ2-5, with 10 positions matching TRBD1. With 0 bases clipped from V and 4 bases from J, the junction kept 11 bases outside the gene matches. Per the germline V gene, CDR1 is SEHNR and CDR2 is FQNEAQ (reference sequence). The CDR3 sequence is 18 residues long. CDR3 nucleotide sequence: TGTGCCAGCAGCTTAGCTCCTGACAGGGGGCTGGAGCGAGAGACCCAGTACTTC. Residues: CASSLAPDRGLERETQYF.

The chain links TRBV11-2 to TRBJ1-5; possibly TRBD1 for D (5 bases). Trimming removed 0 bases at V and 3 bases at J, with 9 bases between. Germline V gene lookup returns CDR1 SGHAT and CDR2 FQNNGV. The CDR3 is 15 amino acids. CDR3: CASSLEAGINQPQHF. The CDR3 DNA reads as TGTGCCAGCAGCTTAGAAGCAGGGATCAATCAGCCCCAGCATTTT.

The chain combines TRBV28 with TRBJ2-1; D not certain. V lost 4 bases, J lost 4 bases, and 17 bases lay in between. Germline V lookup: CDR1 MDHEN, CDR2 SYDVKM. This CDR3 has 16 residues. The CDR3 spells CASSSAQGVGYNEQFF. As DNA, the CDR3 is TGTGCCAGCAGTTCAGCCCAAGGAGTAGGTTACAATGAGCAGTTCTTC.

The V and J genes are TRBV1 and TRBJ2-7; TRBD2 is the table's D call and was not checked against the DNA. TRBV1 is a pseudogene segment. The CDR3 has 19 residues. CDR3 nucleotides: TGCACCAGCAGCCAAGAGCCGAAGTGGGGAGGGAGTGTAGCCTACGAGCAGTACTTC. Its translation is CTSSQEPKWGGSVAYEQYF.

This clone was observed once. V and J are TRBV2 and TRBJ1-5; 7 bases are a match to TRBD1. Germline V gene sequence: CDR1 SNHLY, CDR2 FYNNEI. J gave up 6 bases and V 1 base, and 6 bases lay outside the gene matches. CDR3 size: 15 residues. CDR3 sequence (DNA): TGTGCCAGCAGTGAAGTGTCAGGGGGGGGTCAGCCCCAGCATTTT. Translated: CASSEVSGGGQPQHF.

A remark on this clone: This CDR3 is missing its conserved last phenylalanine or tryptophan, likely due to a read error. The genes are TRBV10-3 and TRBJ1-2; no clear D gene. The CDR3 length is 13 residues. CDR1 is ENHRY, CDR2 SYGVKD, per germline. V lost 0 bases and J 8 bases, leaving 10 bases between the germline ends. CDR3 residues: CAISESYAGGYTL. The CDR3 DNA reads TGTGCCATCAGTGAGTCGTATGCGGGGGGCTACACCCTC.

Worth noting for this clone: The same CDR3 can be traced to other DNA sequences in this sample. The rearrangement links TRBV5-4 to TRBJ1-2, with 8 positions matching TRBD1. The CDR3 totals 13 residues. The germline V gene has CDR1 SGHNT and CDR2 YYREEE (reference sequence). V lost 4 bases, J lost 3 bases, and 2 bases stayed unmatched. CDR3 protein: CASSLQGDYGYTF. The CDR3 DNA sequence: TGTGCCAGCAGCCTACAGGGGGACTATGGCTACACCTTC.

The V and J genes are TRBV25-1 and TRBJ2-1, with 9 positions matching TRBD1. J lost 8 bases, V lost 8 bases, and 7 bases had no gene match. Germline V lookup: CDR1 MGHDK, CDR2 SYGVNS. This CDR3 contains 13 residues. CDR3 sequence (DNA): TGTGCCAGCCGAAGGGACAGGGTGGATGAGCAGTTCTTC. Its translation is CASRRDRVDEQFF.

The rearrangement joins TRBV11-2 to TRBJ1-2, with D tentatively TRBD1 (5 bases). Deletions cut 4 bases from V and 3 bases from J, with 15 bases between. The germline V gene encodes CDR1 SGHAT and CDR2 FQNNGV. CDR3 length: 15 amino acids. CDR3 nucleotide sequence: TGTGCCAGCAGCTCGGGCCCCAGGGCGGACTATGGCTACACCTTC. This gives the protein CASSSGPRADYGYTF.